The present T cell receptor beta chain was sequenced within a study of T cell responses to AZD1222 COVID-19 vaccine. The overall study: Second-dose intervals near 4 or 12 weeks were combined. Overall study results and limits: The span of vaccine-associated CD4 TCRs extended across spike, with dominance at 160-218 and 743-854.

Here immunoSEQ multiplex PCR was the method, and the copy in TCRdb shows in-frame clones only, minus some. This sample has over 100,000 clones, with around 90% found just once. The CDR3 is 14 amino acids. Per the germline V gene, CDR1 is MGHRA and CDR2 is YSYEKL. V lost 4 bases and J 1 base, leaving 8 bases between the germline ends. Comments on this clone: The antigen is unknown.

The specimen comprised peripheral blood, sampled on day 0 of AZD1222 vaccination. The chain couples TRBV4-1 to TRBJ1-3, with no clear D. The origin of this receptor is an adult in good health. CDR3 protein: CASSPIRSGNTIYF. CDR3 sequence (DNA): TGCGCCAGCAGCCCTATCAGGTCTGGAAACACCATATATTTT.